This TCR beta chain was documented in a study of cytomegalovirus exposure and HLA in healthy donors. Study-level results: In vitro checks showed that a few CMV-associated chains really do target CMV antigens.

TCRdb's copy holds only in-frame clones and misses some; the assay was immunoSEQ multiplex PCR. The sample has roughly 200,000 clones; roughly 86% are singletons. The V gene's germline CDR1 is SGHNT and CDR2 YYREEE (reference sequence). The CDR3 spans 14 residues. V gave up 2 bases and J gave up 7 bases, with 13 bases separating them. Note on this clone: What it binds is unknown.

The sample was PBMCs. The chain joins TRBV5-4 to TRBJ2-1; D is possibly TRBD1 (5 bases). The sequence was collected from a man under 40 in good health and CMV-seropositive. CDR3 protein: CASSFRQGRNEQFF. Here the CDR3 DNA reads TGTGCCAGCAGCTTCCGGCAGGGTCGGAATGAGCAGTTCTTC.